A single count supports the clone carrying this TCR beta chain. Germline assignment: CDR1 SQVTM and CDR2 ANQGSEA. Trimming cost V 7 bases and J 6 bases, with 12 bases left between them. The CDR3 spans 11 residues. This sample is drawn from a study of healthy donors' naive CD4 and CD8 T cells. Each TCR library used 400 to 600 ng of total RNA and a linear amplification protocol. TCRdb reanalysed the reads using MiXCR and keeps one entry per CDR3 protein. In the table there are approximately 180,000 distinct CDR3 sequences, around 80% of which are singletons. CD4+CD8-CD45RO-CD45RA+ cells were naive CD4+; CD8+CD4-CD45RA+CD27bright cells were naive CD8+.

The sequence came from a pool of human donors in good health; the sample pools cells from several healthy donors. Source material: naive CD4+ and CD8+ T cells sorted from blood, pooled from several donors. The chain couples TRBV29-1 to TRBJ1-1; TRBD1 might be the D (5 bases). The CDR3 nucleotides are TGCAGCGCCGCCCAAGGGGCTGAAGCTTTCTTT. This gives the protein CSAAQGAEAFF.